The 21 T cell receptor beta chains given below trace back to one sample, sequenced in a study of shared clonotypes between healthy human individuals. Assay: immunoSEQ multiplex PCR; the TCRdb copy retains only in-frame clones and omits some. The sample holds 2 million to 2.5 million clones, approximately 94% seen once. Sample: naive CD4+ T cells sorted from blood. Subset described: CD45RA+ positively selected. All receptors derive from a man between 18 and 29 years old in good health.

This CDR3 reads CASSHSGRQSEQYF. CDR3 DNA: TGTGCCAGCAGCCACTCAGGGCGGCAGTCCGAGCAGTACTTC. The rearrangement links TRBV14 to TRBJ2-7; D is perhaps TRBD1 (5 bases). V lost 3 bases and J lost 6, with 15 bases in between. Germline CDR1 reads SGHDN; CDR2 reads FVKESK. The CDR3 contains 14 residues. Full variable domain (outside the CDR3, taken from reference TRBV14 and TRBJ2-7): EAGVTQFPSHSVIEKGQTVTLRCDPISGHDNLYWYRRVMGKEIKFLLHFVKESKQDESGMPNNRFLAERTGGTYSTLKVQPAELEDSGVYFCASSHSGRQSEQYFGPGTRLTVT.

About this clone: This sample includes further DNA sequences coding for the same CDR3. The chain combines TRBV27 with TRBJ2-7; 9 bases are a match to TRBD1. This CDR3 region has 13 residues. The germline V gene encodes CDR1 MNHEY and CDR2 SMNVEV (reference sequence). V was clipped by 5 bases and J by 7 bases; unmatched bases: 6. In DNA form, the CDR3 reads TGTGCCAGCAGTCTTCGACAGGGGGGAGAGCAGTACTTC. Amino acids: CASSLRQGGEQYF.

The V and J genes are TRBV28 and TRBJ2-3; D gene ambiguous. The length of the CDR3 is 15 residues. Trimming stripped 6 bases from V and 14 bases from J, with 27 bases between. Germline V gives CDR1 MDHEN, CDR2 SYDVKM. The CDR3 nucleotides read TGTGCCAGCAGACCAAACCCCCCCCGAAGGTGGATTTGGTATTTT. Amino acid sequence: CASRPNPPRRWIWYF.

The CDR3 nucleotides are TGTGCCAGCAGCCCCCAAGCGGGAGCGGGCACAGATACGCAGTATTTT. It specifies CASSPQAGAGTDTQYF. The V gene is TRBV7-2, the J gene TRBJ2-3, with 8 bases that match TRBD2. Germline lookup yields CDR1 SGHTA and CDR2 FQGNSA. The V and J ends lost 5 bases and 1 base, in that order; junction bases with no gene match: 8. The CDR3 consists of 16 residues.

V and J are TRBV30 and TRBJ2-5; TRBD2 matches 9 bases. Unmatched junction bases numbered 7, after V lost 2 bases and J lost 9 bases. This CDR3 is built from 13 residues. The germline V gene has CDR1 GTSNPN and CDR2 SVGIG (reference sequence). The CDR3 protein is CAWSRGGGVSQYF. CDR3 DNA: TGTGCCTGGAGTCGCGGCGGGGGGGTGTCCCAGTACTTC.

Comments on this clone: The sample carries other DNA sequences with the same CDR3. This rearrangement joins TRBV29-1 to TRBJ2-3, with D unresolved. Germline CDR1 and CDR2: SQVTM and ANQGSEA. The CDR3 totals 12 residues. Between the trimmed V and J ends, which lost 3 bases and 0 bases, there was a span of 4 bases. The CDR3 is CSVDRSTDTQYF. The CDR3 DNA reads as TGCAGCGTTGATAGAAGCACAGATACGCAGTATTTT.

Note on this clone: Germline and junction disagree at one end, which may indicate a read error. V gene TRBV5-1 combines with J gene TRBJ1-3; D unclear. Per the germline V gene, CDR1 is SGHRS and CDR2 is YFSETQ. CDR3 length: 16 amino acids. The DNA for the CDR3 is TGCGCCAGCAGTTTGGTCGGGAGAGAATCTGGAAACACCATATATTTT. It encodes CASSLVGRESGNTIYF.

The chain links TRBV5-4 to TRBJ2-2; the D gene is possibly TRBD2 (6 bases). CDR1 and CDR2 from the germline V gene are SGHNT and YYREEE (reference sequence). This CDR3 spans 16 amino acids. The ends were cut back, 4 bases at V and 1 base at J, with 14 bases in the middle. The CDR3 is CASSPGGGENTGELFF. The DNA for the CDR3 is TGTGCCAGCAGCCCCGGGGGAGGAGAGAACACCGGGGAGCTGTTTTTT. The variable domain in full, with the rest retrieved from reference TRBV5-4 and TRBJ2-2, is ETGVTQSPTHLIKTRGQQVTLRCSSQSGHNTVSWYQQALGQGPQFIFQYYREEENGRGNFPPRFSGLQFPNYSSELNVNALELDDSALYLCASSPGGGENTGELFFGEGSRLTVL.

The chain carries TRBV6-5 and TRBJ2-4; maybe TRBD1 (5 bases). CDR1 and CDR2 from the germline V gene are MNHEY and SVGAGI. V lost 4 bases to trimming and J lost 7 bases, with 11 bases between them. The CDR3 extends over 13 amino acids. The CDR3 is CASSFGRANIQYF. CDR3 in DNA: TGTGCCAGCAGTTTCGGCAGGGCTAACATTCAGTACTTC.

This clone was counted once. The CDR3 bases are TGTGCCAGCAGCACGGAGAATGAGCAGTTCTTC. As protein: CASSTENEQFF. The V and J genes are TRBV9 and TRBJ2-1; the D is unclear. V was clipped by 4 bases and J by 7 bases, with 6 bases between them. The germline CDR1 and CDR2 sequences are SGDLS and YYNGEE. This CDR3 is 11 amino acids long.

The J gene is TRBJ1-2, the V gene TRBV11-2; a weak D match, TRBD1 (5 bases). The CDR3 is 15 residues long. CDR1 and CDR2 from the germline V gene are SGHAT and FQNNGV. V lost 2 bases to trimming and J lost 5 bases, with 15 bases between them. CDR3: CASSLLGQSIYGYTF. DNA for the CDR3: TGTGCCAGCAGCTTATTGGGGCAGTCGATTTATGGCTACACCTTC.

As for this clone: Within the sample, other DNA sequences also encode this same CDR3. V is TRBV11-2 and J is TRBJ1-2; no clear D gene. The germline V gene has CDR1 SGHAT and CDR2 FQNNGV. The V and J ends lost 2 bases and 3 bases respectively, with 7 bases between them. This CDR3 spans 13 amino acids. In DNA, the CDR3 is TGTGCCAGCAGCTTAACCGGGGACTATGGCTACACCTTC. Its translation is CASSLTGDYGYTF.

The gene calls are TRBV4-2 and TRBJ2-1, with 10 bases matching TRBD2. CDR3 size: 21 residues. The trim removed 0 bases at V and 4 bases at J, leaving 18 bases unmatched. Germline values: CDR1 LGHNA, CDR2 YNFKEQ. The CDR3 coding sequence is TGTGCCAGCAGCCAAGATTCCGGACTAGCGGCTTACCCCGAACCGTACAATGAGCAGTTCTTC. This codes for CASSQDSGLAAYPEPYNEQFF.

V is TRBV21-1 and J is TRBJ1-5. TRBV21-1 is designated a pseudogene. This CDR3 has 16 amino acids. The CDR3 coding sequence is TGTGCCAGCAGCAAAGGTAAGGGTTATAGCAATCAGCCCCAGCATTTT. It codes for CASSKGKGYSNQPQHF.

This rearrangement joins TRBV5-1 to TRBJ2-1; maybe TRBD2 (5 bases). Per germline, CDR1 SGHRS and CDR2 YFSETQ. The CDR3 has 16 residues. V was pared by 4 bases and J by 6 bases, with 20 bases between. CDR3 DNA sequence: TGCGCCAGCAGCCCGGACGGGATCCGGTGGGGCAATGAGCAGTTCTTC. Its protein is CASSPDGIRWGNEQFF.

With regard to this clone: Other DNA sequences in this sample translate to the same CDR3. The CDR3 protein is CASSGLDEQFF. The CDR3 DNA reads as TGTGCCAGCAGTGGACTGGATGAGCAGTTCTTC. This sequence joins TRBV2 and TRBJ2-1, with no clear D. The CDR3 sequence is 11 residues long. Germline V gives CDR1 SNHLY, CDR2 FYNNEI. Trimming took off 4 bases at V and 8 bases at J, with 6 bases between the two ends.

V usage is TRBV9 and J usage is TRBJ1-4; 9 nucleotides line up with TRBD1. Unmatched junction bases numbered 11, after V lost 4 bases and J lost 7 bases. The CDR3 consists of 16 residues. Per germline, CDR1 SGDLS and CDR2 YYNGEE. The CDR3 spells CASSPPGQGLGEKLFF. In nucleotides, the CDR3 is TGTGCCAGCAGCCCCCCGGGACAGGGCCTGGGTGAAAAACTGTTTTTT.

This chain links TRBV25-1 with TRBJ2-5, with 10 bases identical to TRBD1. The CDR3 is 16 amino acids. J was trimmed by 3 bases and V by 6 bases; bases with no gene match: 10. CDR1 is MGHDK, CDR2 SYGVNS, per germline. Here the CDR3 reads CASSATWDRGKETQYF. The CDR3 nucleotides read TGTGCCAGCAGCGCCACCTGGGACAGGGGAAAAGAGACCCAGTACTTC.

The genes are TRBV28 and TRBJ1-4; unclear D gene. CDR3 length: 14 amino acids. Per germline, CDR1 MDHEN and CDR2 SYDVKM. V lost 2 bases and J lost 5, with 9 bases in between. CDR3 sequence: CASSLATRNEKLFF. CDR3 DNA sequence: TGTGCCAGCAGTTTAGCTACGCGAAATGAAAAACTGTTTTTT.

The chain is built from TRBV5-6 and TRBJ2-2, with D hard to call. Per germline, CDR1 SGHDT and CDR2 YYEEEE. The CDR3 extends over 16 amino acids. V was clipped by 0 bases and J by 1 base, with 10 bases between them. In nucleotides, the CDR3 is TGTGCCAGCAGCTTGGGGGCTAGGTGGAACACCGGGGAGCTGTTTTTT. This gives the protein CASSLGARWNTGELFF.

The V call is TRBV5-6, the J call TRBJ2-5; maybe TRBD1 (6 bases). Looked up from germline, CDR1 is SGHDT and CDR2 is YYEEEE. V lost 4 bases to trimming and J lost 14 bases, with 15 bases between them. The CDR3 loop spans 11 amino acids. CDR3 residues: CASSGPGTPYF. CDR3 DNA sequence: TGTGCCAGCAGCGGTCCAGGGACACCCTACTTC. Looking up the rest from reference TRBV5-6 and TRBJ2-5 gives the full variable domain: DAGVTQSPTHLIKTRGQQVTLRCSPKSGHDTVSWYQQALGQGPQFIFQYYEEEERQRGNFPDRFSGHQFPNYSSELNVNALLLGDSALYLCASSGPGTPYFGPGTRLLVL.